Shown below are 13 T cell receptor beta chains from a single sample sequenced in a study of read filtering for tumor transcriptome and immune sequencing. This library used approximately 370 ng RNA and molecular barcoded adaptors spanning alpha/delta and beta/gamma chains. TCRdb redid the calling of the reads with MiXCR, one entry per CDR3 protein. This table has some 130,000 distinct CDR3 sequences, approximately 12% appearing once. Sequencing was carried out using a population of CD138-negative cells sorted from bone marrow. These TCRs come from a donor at least 40 years old with multiple myeloma.

There are many counts of this clonotype. The rearrangement uses TRBV5-1 and TRBJ2-7; TRBD2 is a possible D gene (6 bases). This CDR3 has 14 amino acids. Trimming cost V 7 bases and J 4 bases, with 18 bases left between them. CDR1 and CDR2 (germline): SGHRS, YFSETQ. Here the CDR3 reads CASSPGTLRYEQYF. CDR3 DNA sequence: TGCGCCAGCTCGCCCGGGACTCTTCGATACGAGCAGTACTTC.

At least ten counts were recorded for this clonotype. The rearrangement uses TRBV7-9 and TRBJ2-2; a possible D gene is TRBD1 (6 bases). The V gene's germline CDR1 is SEHNR and CDR2 FQNEAQ (reference sequence). This CDR3 has 14 amino acids. The V end lost 2 bases, the J end lost 4 bases, and 8 bases lay between the germline ends. The CDR3 loop is CASSLPDSTGELFF. In nucleotides, the CDR3 is TGTGCCAGCAGCTTACCGGACAGCACCGGGGAGCTGTTTTTT.

Concerning this clonotype: This may be a read error: a much more frequent sequence differs by one nucleotide. The chain carries TRBV6-6 and TRBJ2-7; no reliable D call. The V end was cut by 2 bases, the J end by 4 bases, with 12 bases between. Per germline, CDR1 MNHNY and CDR2 SVGAGI (reference sequence). There are 14 residues in the CDR3. The CDR3 here is CASSYPDSPYEQYF. The CDR3 DNA follows: TGTGCCAGCAGTTACCCCGACTCTCCTTACGAGCAGTACTTC.

In this sample, this clonotype turned up many times. The rearrangement links TRBV12-3 or TRBV12-4 to TRBJ2-2; TRBD2 might be the D (6 bases). V lost 2 bases to trimming and J lost 2 bases, with 9 bases between them. The CDR3 runs to 15 residues. The CDR3, as DNA: TGTGCCAGCAGTTTACTCGGGGGTAACACCGGGGAGCTGTTTTTT. This gives the protein CASSLLGGNTGELFF.

This clonotype was seen many times. V usage is TRBV5-1 and J usage is TRBJ2-5, with unresolved D. Germline V CDR1 and CDR2: SGHRS, YFSETQ. CDR3 length: 12 residues. Trimming removed 5 bases from V and 0 bases from J, with 5 bases in between. The CDR3 DNA follows: TGCGCCAGCAGTCGCAACCAAGAGACCCAGTACTTC. Its translation is CASSRNQETQYF.

This clonotype was seen at least ten times. The rearrangement uses TRBV5-1 and TRBJ2-1; 11 nucleotides agree with TRBD2. V trimming: 0 bases; J trimming: 4 bases; junction bases outside the gene matches: 6. CDR1 is SGHRS and CDR2 is YFSETQ in the germline V gene. The CDR3 runs to 17 residues. The CDR3 coding sequence is TGCGCCAGCAGCTTGGGGACTAGCGGGTTCGGATACAATGAGCAGTTCTTC. It translates to CASSLGTSGFGYNEQFF.

The sample holds many counts of this clonotype. The gene calls are TRBV7-9 and TRBJ1-5; maybe TRBD1 (5 bases). The germline V and J ends were trimmed by 6 bases and 7 bases, with 16 bases remaining between them. The germline V gene encodes CDR1 SEHNR and CDR2 FQNEAQ (reference sequence). The CDR3 totals 14 residues. The CDR3 sequence is CASSLDSAGQPQHF. The CDR3 DNA follows: TGTGCCAGCAGTCTCGACAGTGCCGGCCAGCCCCAGCATTTT. Supplemented by reference TRBV7-9 and TRBJ1-5, the full variable domain reads DTGVSQNPRHKITKRGQNVTFRCDPISEHNRLYWYRQTLGQGPEFLTYFQNEAQLEKSRLLSDRFSAERPKGSFSTLEIQRTEQGDSAMYLCASSLDSAGQPQHFGDGTRLSIL.

The table lists this clonotype with many counts. The gene calls are TRBV20-1 and TRBJ2-1; D gene uncertain. Looked up from germline, CDR1 is DFQATT and CDR2 is SNEGSKA (reference sequence). Trimming removed 3 bases at V and 3 bases at J, with 12 bases between. This CDR3 region has 14 residues. The CDR3: CSARGDGYYNEQFF. The CDR3 bases are TGCAGTGCTAGGGGTGACGGATACTACAATGAGCAGTTCTTC.

On this clonotype: This clone may be a read error of a much larger clone one base away. This likely comes from a read error, as the CDR3 has no conserved phenylalanine or tryptophan at its end. V gene TRBV6-2 or TRBV6-3 combines with J gene TRBJ2-1; no clear D gene. Germline values: CDR1 MNHEY, CDR2 SVGEGT. V shed 4 bases and J shed 7 bases, with 5 bases lying between them. This CDR3 spans 11 amino acids. The CDR3 coding sequence is TGTGCCAGCAGTTTTGGAAATGAGCAGTTCCTC. As protein: CASSFGNEQFL.

In its sample, this clonotype was seen many times. The rearrangement uses TRBV2 and TRBJ2-1, with a weak D call TRBD2 (5 bases). Trimming shortened V by 6 bases and J by 6 bases, and 15 bases separated the two germline ends. CDR3 length: 14 amino acids. The V gene's germline CDR1 is SNHLY and CDR2 FYNNEI. In nucleotides, the CDR3 is TGTGCCAGCAGCTCCCGGGGAGCTCCCAATGAGCAGTTCTTC. Translating gives CASSSRGAPNEQFF.

This clonotype was counted many times. This chain connects TRBV3-1 to TRBJ2-7, with TRBD2 as a possible D gene (5 bases). CDR3 length: 16 residues. Germline CDR1 LGHDT, CDR2 YNNKEL (reference sequence). Trimming removed 1 base from V and 0 bases from J, with 13 bases in between. CDR3: CASSQGLAKSSYEQYF. For the CDR3, the DNA is TGTGCCAGCAGCCAAGGATTAGCGAAGAGCTCCTACGAGCAGTACTTC.

V is TRBV28 and J is TRBJ2-3; 7 nucleotides match TRBD2. Germline CDR1 and CDR2: MDHEN and SYDVKM. J gave up 0 bases and V 8 bases, and 14 bases lay outside the gene matches. There are 17 residues in the CDR3. CDR3 amino acids: CASPPSGGYTSTDTQYF. CDR3 nucleotide sequence: TGTGCCAGCCCTCCTAGCGGAGGATACACTAGCACAGATACGCAGTATTTT.

This clonotype was picked up many times. The rearrangement links TRBV24-1 to TRBJ2-1; tentatively, D is TRBD1 or TRBD2 (5 bases each). The CDR3 covers 15 residues. From germline, CDR1 is KGHDR and CDR2 SFDVKD. V gave up 6 bases and J gave up 6 bases, with 17 bases separating them. CDR3 sequence reads: CATSLGTNAGNEQFF. DNA for the CDR3: TGTGCCACCAGTTTGGGGACGAACGCGGGCAATGAGCAGTTCTTC.